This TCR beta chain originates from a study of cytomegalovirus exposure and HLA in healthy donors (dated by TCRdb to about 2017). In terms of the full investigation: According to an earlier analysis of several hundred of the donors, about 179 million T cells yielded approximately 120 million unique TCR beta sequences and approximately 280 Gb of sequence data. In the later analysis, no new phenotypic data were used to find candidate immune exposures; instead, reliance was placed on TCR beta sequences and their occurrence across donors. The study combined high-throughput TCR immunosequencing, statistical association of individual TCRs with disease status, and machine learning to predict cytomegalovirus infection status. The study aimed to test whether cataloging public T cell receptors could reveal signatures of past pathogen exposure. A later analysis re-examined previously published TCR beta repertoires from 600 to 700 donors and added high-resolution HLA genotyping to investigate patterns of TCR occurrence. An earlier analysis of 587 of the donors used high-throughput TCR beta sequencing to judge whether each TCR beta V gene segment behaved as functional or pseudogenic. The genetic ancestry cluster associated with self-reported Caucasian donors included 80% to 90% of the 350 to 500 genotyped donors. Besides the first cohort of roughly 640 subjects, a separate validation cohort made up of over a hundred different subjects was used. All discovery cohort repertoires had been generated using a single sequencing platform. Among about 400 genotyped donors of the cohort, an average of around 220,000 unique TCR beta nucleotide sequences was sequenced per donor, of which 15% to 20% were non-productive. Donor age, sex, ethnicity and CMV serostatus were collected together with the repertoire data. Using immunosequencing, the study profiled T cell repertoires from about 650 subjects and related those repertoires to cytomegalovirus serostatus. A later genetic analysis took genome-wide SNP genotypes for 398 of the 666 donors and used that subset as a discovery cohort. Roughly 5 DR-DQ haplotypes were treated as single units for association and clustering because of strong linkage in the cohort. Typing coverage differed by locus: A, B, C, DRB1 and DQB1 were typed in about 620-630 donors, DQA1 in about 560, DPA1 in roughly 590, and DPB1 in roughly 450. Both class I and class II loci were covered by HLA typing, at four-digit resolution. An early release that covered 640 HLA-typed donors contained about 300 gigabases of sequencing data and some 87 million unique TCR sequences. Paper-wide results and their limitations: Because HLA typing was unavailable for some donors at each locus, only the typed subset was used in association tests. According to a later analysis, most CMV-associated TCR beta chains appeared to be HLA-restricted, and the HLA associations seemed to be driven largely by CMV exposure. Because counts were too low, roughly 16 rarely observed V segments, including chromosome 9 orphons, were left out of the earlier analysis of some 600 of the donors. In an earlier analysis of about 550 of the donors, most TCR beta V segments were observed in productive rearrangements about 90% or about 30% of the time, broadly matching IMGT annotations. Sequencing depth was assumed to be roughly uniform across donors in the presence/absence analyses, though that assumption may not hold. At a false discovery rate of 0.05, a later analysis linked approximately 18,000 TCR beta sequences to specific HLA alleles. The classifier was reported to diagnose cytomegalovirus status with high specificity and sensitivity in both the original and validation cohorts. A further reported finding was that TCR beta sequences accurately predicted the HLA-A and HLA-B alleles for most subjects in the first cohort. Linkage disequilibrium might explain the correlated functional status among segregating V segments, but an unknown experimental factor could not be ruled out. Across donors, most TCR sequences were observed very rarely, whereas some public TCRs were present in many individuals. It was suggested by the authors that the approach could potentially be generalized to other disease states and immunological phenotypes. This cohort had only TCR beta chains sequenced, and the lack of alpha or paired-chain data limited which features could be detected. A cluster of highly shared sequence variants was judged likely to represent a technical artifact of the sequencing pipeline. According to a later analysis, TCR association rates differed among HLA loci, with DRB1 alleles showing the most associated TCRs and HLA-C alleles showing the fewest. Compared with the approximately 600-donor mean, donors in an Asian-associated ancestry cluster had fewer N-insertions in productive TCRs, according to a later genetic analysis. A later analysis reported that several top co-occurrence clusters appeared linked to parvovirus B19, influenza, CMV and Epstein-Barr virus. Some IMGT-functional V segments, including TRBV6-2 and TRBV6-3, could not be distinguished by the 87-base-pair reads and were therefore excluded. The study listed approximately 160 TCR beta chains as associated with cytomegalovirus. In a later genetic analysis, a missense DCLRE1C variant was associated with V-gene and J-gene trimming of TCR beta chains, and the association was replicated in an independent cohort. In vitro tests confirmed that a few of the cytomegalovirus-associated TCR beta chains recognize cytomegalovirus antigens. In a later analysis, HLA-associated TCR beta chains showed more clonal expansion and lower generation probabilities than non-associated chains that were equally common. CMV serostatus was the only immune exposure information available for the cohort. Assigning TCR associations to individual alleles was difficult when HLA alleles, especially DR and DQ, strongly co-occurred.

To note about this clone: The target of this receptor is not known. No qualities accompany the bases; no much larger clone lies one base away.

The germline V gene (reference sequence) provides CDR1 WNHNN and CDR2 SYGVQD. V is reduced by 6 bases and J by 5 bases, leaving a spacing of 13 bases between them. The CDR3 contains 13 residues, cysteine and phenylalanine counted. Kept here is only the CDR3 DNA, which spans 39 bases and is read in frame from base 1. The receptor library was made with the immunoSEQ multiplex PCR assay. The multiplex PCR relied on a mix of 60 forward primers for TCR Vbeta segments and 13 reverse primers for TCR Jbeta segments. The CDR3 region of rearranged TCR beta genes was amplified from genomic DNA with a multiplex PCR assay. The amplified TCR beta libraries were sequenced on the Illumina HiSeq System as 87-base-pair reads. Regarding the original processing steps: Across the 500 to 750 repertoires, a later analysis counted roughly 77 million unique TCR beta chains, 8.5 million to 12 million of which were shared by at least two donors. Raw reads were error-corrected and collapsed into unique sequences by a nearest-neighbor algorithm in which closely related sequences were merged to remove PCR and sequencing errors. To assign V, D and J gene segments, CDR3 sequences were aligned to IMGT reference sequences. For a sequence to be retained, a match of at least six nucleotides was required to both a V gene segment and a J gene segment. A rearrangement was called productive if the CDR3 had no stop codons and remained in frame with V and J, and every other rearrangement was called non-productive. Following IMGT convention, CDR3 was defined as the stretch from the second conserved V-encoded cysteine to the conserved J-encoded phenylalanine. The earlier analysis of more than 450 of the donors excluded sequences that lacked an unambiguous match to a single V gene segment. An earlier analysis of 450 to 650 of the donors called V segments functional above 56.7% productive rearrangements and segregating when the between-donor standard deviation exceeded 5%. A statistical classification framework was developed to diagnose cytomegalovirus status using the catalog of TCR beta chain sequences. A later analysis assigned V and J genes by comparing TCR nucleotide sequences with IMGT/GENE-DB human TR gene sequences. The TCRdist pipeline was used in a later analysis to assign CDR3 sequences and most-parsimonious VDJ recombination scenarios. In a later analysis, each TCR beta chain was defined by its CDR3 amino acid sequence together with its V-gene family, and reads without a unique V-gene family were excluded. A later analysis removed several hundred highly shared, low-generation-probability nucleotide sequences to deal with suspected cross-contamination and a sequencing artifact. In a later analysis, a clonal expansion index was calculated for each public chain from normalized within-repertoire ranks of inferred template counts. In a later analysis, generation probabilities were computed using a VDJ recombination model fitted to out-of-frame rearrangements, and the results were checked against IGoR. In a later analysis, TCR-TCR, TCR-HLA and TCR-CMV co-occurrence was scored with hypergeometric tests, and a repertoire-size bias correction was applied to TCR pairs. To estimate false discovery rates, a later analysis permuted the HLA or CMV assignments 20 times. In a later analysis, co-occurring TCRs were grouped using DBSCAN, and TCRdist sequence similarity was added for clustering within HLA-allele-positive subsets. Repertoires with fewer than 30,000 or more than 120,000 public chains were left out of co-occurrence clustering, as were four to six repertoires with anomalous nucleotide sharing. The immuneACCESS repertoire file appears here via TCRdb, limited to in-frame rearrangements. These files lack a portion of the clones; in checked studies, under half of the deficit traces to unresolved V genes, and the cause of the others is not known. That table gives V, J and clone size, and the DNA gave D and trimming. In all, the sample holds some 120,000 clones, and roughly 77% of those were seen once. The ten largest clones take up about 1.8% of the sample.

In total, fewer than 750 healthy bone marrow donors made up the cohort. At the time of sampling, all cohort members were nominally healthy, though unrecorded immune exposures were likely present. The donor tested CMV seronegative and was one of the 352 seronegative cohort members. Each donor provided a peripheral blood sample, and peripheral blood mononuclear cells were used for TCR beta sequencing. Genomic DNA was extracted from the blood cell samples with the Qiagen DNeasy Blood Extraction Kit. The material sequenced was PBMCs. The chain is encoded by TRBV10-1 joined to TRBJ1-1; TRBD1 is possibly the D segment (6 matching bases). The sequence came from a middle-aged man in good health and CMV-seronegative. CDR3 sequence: CASSPRGYTEAFF. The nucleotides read TGCGCCAGCAGCCCCAGGGGATATACTGAAGCTTTCTTT.